There are a few counts of the clone carrying this T cell receptor beta chain. Antigen unknown. The data originate from a study of cytomegalovirus exposure and HLA in healthy donors. General study points: Presence/absence analyses treated sequencing depth as roughly uniform across donors. An Asian-associated ancestry cluster reportedly showed fewer N-insertions than the approximately 670-donor mean in a later analysis.

The CDR3 totals 17 residues. Deletions cut 4 bases from V and 3 bases from J, with 22 bases between. The germline CDR1 and CDR2 sequences are MDHEN and SYDVKM. Vbeta (60) and Jbeta (13) primers were used in the PCR. Original data processing: In a later analysis, of around 80 million unique beta chains, 9 million to 11 million appeared in at least two donors. Sequencing was performed with immunoSEQ multiplex PCR; in TCRdb, only in-frame clones are kept and a portion is missing. V and J calls and clone size are those listed in that table; D and trimming were worked out from the DNA. This sample carries some 150,000 clones, about three quarters of them seen once, and the ten largest clones take over 2.5%. Each donor was healthy, and each was a bone marrow donor.

Sequencing was done on a sample of PBMCs. The V gene is TRBV28, the J gene TRBJ2-7; D unclear. The TCR originated in a woman aged 25 to 39 in good health and CMV-seronegative. Written as DNA, the CDR3 is TGTGCCAGCAGTTATACAATATCGTGGCAGGTGGTCTACGAGCAGTACTTC. Residues: CASSYTISWQVVYEQYF.